Below, one T cell receptor (beta chain) is given with its context. CDR1 is MNHEY and CDR2 is SVGAGI in the germline V gene. The CDR3 is 12 residues long. The germline V and J ends were trimmed by 1 base and 6 bases, with 7 bases remaining between them. This entry belongs to a study of blood T cell repertoires in COVID-19. Study at large: COVID-19 samples from acute and convalescent phases originated in the United States, Italy and Spain. In each case, the material was cDNA or gDNA derived from T cells, B-cell-depleted T cells, or PBMCs.

How the authors handled the data: Estimated nucleated cell counts came from reference gene primer amplification. TCRdb keeps only in-frame clones here, not all; method: immunoSEQ multiplex PCR. V and J calls and clone size are those listed in that table; D and trimming were worked out from the DNA. The sample carries some 69,000 clones, nearly 80% recorded once. The sequence came from a human donor in a cohort sampled during active COVID-19. The material sequenced was peripheral blood. J is TRBJ2-7 and V is TRBV6-5; maybe TRBD1 (6 bases). The CDR3 bases are TGTGCCAGCAGTTACTTAGGGGGCGAGCAGTACTTC. Its protein product is CASSYLGGEQYF.